This T cell receptor beta chain was documented in a study of blood T cell repertoires in COVID-19. Study at large: COVID-19 samples collected from the United States, Italy and Spain covered acute and convalescent phases. T cells, B-cell-depleted T cells, or PBMCs provided the cDNA or gDNA that served as material.

Germline V gives CDR1 LNHDA, CDR2 SQIVND (reference sequence). V was pared by 3 bases and J by 0 bases, with 14 bases of the junction left unmatched. CDR3 length: 19 residues. Original processing notes: Estimation of nucleated cell counts was performed using reference gene primer amplification. Only in-frame clones appear in the TCRdb table, and some are missing; sequencing was by immunoSEQ multiplex PCR. V, J and clone size were drawn from that table, and D and trimming were deduced from the DNA. The sample lists a few hundred thousand clones, over 75% occurring once. This clone was observed a single time.

Material for sequencing was peripheral blood. The source of this sequence is a man in his fifties or sixties with active or convalescent COVID-19. This rearrangement joins TRBV19 to TRBJ1-5, with 7 positions matching TRBD1. The CDR3 here is CASSIPTAQGRYSNQPQHF. The CDR3 DNA reads TGTGCCAGTAGTATCCCGACAGCACAGGGGCGCTATAGCAATCAGCCCCAGCATTTT.